The following is a T cell receptor beta chain sequence with its context. As yet, its antigen is unknown. This sample stems from a study of OX40 agonist ivuxolimab in advanced cancers. Study details: A partial response was reached by three patients: one with hepatocellular carcinoma and two with cutaneous melanoma. General study results and limits: Low clonal expansion, among the lowest seen, marked partial responders at 0.1-3.0 mg/kg.

Germline CDR1 reads SGHTA; CDR2 reads FQGNSA. The germline V and J ends were trimmed by 5 bases and 6 bases, with 5 bases remaining between them. The CDR3 extends over 11 amino acids. This table comes from immunoSEQ multiplex PCR, and its TCRdb copy is limited to in-frame clones, with some not included. Of around 62,000 clones in the sample, more than 60% were seen once. This TCR was sampled from an adult with an advanced solid tumor such as melanoma, head and neck, liver or kidney cancer. The sequencing used CD4+ or CD8+ T cells sorted from blood, collected in a trial of the OX40 agonist ivuxolimab. The chain joins TRBV7-2 to TRBJ1-3; no clear D gene. CDR3 amino acids: CASSAVNTIYF. The CDR3, as DNA: TGTGCCAGCAGCGCAGTAAACACCATATATTTT.